The clone carrying this TCR beta chain was counted ten times or more. CDR3 size: 11 residues. Germline V gene data show CDR1 as MDHEN and CDR2 as SYDVKM. V was clipped by 8 bases and J by 5 bases, with 9 bases between them. The sample comes from a study of metastatic and nonmetastatic thyroid tumors. Study summary: Both malignant and benign thyroid patients supplied peripheral blood and tumor or nodule tissue samples, across which the repertoires of these patients were then compared.

All patients were treatment-naive before thyroid surgery. MiXCR re-clonotyped the PCR reads for TCRdb. Altogether roughly 30,000 clones are present, under 20% being singletons, with the ten largest covering 6.9%. This clonotype originated in a female donor with papillary thyroid cancer or a benign thyroid nodule (not recorded which). Some clones in this sample may be carry-over from other donors' samples. V is TRBV28 and J is TRBJ2-5, with TRBD2 as a possible D gene (6 bases). The sequenced sample consisted of blood. Here the CDR3 DNA reads TGTGCCAGCGATCGGGGGGAGACCCAGTACTTC. Protein product: CASDRGETQYF.